This T cell receptor beta chain was observed in a study of post-analysis software for immune sequencing data. Study-level background: Patients had relapsing-remitting, secondary progressive or progressive-relapsing multiple sclerosis; some lacked subtype.

Built from TCR beta cDNA, the libraries had unique molecular identifiers in them. TCRdb reprocessed the PCR reads with MiXCR, giving one entry per CDR3 protein. Of roughly 540,000 distinct CDR3 sequences in the sample, around a third were seen once. This clonotype was observed a handful of times. Sequences were obtained from blood. The receptor was derived from a girl between 2 and 17 years old with multiple sclerosis.

Written as DNA, the CDR3 is TGCGCCAGCAGCTTGATAGTCAACTATGGCTACACCTTC. Translating gives CASSLIVNYGYTF. V and J are TRBV5-1 and TRBJ1-2, with D unclear. The CDR3 is made up of 13 amino acids. Germline CDR1 reads SGHRS; CDR2 reads YFSETQ. V dropped 1 base and J dropped 2 bases, with 6 bases sitting between them.